These T cell receptor beta chains were read from a single sample in a study of blood T cell repertoires in COVID-19. Profiling relied on immunoSEQ multiplex PCR, and the TCRdb table lists in-frame clones only, not all of them. This sample has 380,000 or so clones, with 80% to 90% found just once. Sequenced input: PBMCs or T cells enriched from blood (not recorded which). The receptors originated from a young man who had recovered from COVID-19. Each CDR3 is given with its conserved first and last residue. The order of the fields is clone size, D gene, V gene, J gene, CDR3 DNA, CDR3 protein. The D gene is left open where the match is weak. Clone size is not always given. Where it is, it says once, few, many or a class for expanded clones.

.	.	TRBV3-1/TRBV3-2	TRBJ2-7	TGTGCCAGCAGCGCTCGGGACAAAGGGGTCCACGAGCAGTACTTC	CASSARDKGVHEQYF
few	.	TRBV7-2	TRBJ1-5	TGTGCCAGCAGCTTAGGAGTCAATCAGCCCCAGCATTTT	CASSLGVNQPQHF
.	.	TRBV24-1	TRBJ2-5	TGTGCCACCTCACTCGCGGGCGAAGAGACCCAGTACTTC	CATSLAGEETQYF
.	.	TRBV7-2	TRBJ2-2	TGTGCCAGCAGCTTACAGGGGACCACCGGGGAGCTGTTTTTT	CASSLQGTTGELFF
once	.	TRBV7-2	TRBJ1-5	TGTGCCAGCAGCTTCTGGGCCCTTAGCAATCAGCCCCAGCATTTT	CASSFWALSNQPQHF
.	.	TRBV28	TRBJ1-5	TGTGCCAGCAGTTACCCCACTTGGGGCCTTAGCAATCAGCCCCAGCATTTT	CASSYPTWGLSNQPQHF
.	.	TRBV15	TRBJ1-5	TGTGCCACCAGCAGAGAGCGCGAGGAGGGACAGCCCCAGCATTTT	CATSREREEGQPQHF
.	TRBD1	TRBV7-8	TRBJ1-1	TGTGCCAGCAGCTTACAGGGGGCAGCTTTCTTT	CASSLQGAAFF
.	.	TRBV7-2	TRBJ2-7	TGTGCCAGCAGCTTAGCCGAGGCGGGGACTCAGTTTTTTGCGCACGAGCAGTACTTC	CASSLAEAGTQFFAHEQYF
.	TRBD1	TRBV5-4	TRBJ2-5	TGTGCCAGCAGCTTGGATTTCCTAGGAGCGGGACAGGGTGAGACCCAGTACTTC	CASSLDFLGAGQGETQYF
few	.	TRBV6-4	TRBJ1-2	TGTGCCAGCAGTCCCGGACAGAACTATGGCTACACCTTC	CASSPGQNYGYTF
.	TRBD1	TRBV30	TRBJ1-5	TGTGCCTGGAGAACCCCCGGGACAGCAAATCAGCCCCAGCATTTT	CAWRTPGTANQPQHF
.	.	TRBV14	TRBJ1-2	TGTGCCAGCAGCCAACGCAGGGACTATGGCTACACCTTC	CASSQRRDYGYTF
few	TRBD1	TRBV6-5	TRBJ1-2	TGTGCCAGCAGTTACTCCGGGACAGGGGACTATGGCTACACCTTC	CASSYSGTGDYGYTF
few	TRBD1	TRBV4-2	TRBJ1-1	TGTGCCAGCAGCCAAGAGAGGGGACAGGGCCCTTTCTTT	CASSQERGQGPFF
.	.	TRBV5-6	TRBJ2-6	TGTGCCAGCAGCTTGGTCCGGGACATAGACTCTGGGGCCAACGTCCTGACTTTC	CASSLVRDIDSGANVLTF
.	TRBD2	TRBV3-1/TRBV3-2	TRBJ2-7	TGTGCCAGCAGCCACCGGGGGGAAACCTACGAGCAGTACTTC	CASSHRGETYEQYF
.	.	TRBV7-2	TRBJ2-7	TGTGCCAGCAGCTTAGCGACGACTTCAAGGAGCTCCTACGAGCAGTACTTC	CASSLATTSRSSYEQYF
few	TRBD1	TRBV4-1	TRBJ2-2	TGCGCCAGCAGCCAGGACGAGAGACAGGGGTGGTTAGGGGAGCTGTTTTTT	CASSQDERQGWLGELFF
.	TRBD1	TRBV19	TRBJ2-3	TGTGCCAGTACCAACGCAGGGGGTAGTGCAGATACGCAGTATTTT	CASTNAGGSADTQYF
.	.	TRBV5-1	TRBJ1-1	TGCGCCAGCCAAAGAGCAGGGGTGAACACTGAAGCTTTCTTT	CASQRAGVNTEAFF
.	TRBD1	TRBV10-1	TRBJ1-6	TGCGCCACCGCGGACAGGGTGGATTCACCCCTCCACTTT	CATADRVDSPLHF
.	.	TRBV7-8	TRBJ1-1	TGTGCCAGCAGCTTAGTACCCCGACAGCCGAACACTGAAGCTTTCTTT	CASSLVPRQPNTEAFF
.	TRBD1	TRBV18	TRBJ1-1	TGTGCCAGCTCACCACAGGGACAGGGGGATACCGGTTTCTTT	CASSPQGQGDTGFF
once	.	TRBV19	TRBJ1-4	TGTGCCAGTATGGGGGGAGCAACTAATGAAAAACTGTTTTTT	CASMGGATNEKLFF
.	TRBD1	TRBV28	TRBJ1-1	TGTGCCAGCCTCGACATAACGAGGGGCAGGGGGGTACCCATGAACACTGAAGCTTTCTTT	CASLDITRGRGVPMNTEAFF
.	.	TRBV10-1	TRBJ2-3	TGCGCCAGCAGGCCGGCGGGGAATACAGATACGCAGTATTTT	CASRPAGNTDTQYF
.	.	TRBV27	TRBJ1-5	TGTGCCAGCAGTTCGGCCAACGGACAGAATCAGCCCCAGCATTTT	CASSSANGQNQPQHF
.	TRBD1	TRBV19	TRBJ1-2	TGTGCCAGTAGTATTAACCCCGCAGGGGGTAACTATGGCTACACCTTC	CASSINPAGGNYGYTF
.	.	TRBV5-1	TRBJ1-1	TGCGCCAGCAGCCAAGAATCCCGGAAGGGGCTGGCCACTGAAGCTTTCTTT	CASSQESRKGLATEAFF
.	.	TRBV12-3/TRBV12-4	TRBJ1-1	TGTGCCAGCACCCCCCTCGGAGGCGCTGAAGCTTTCTTT	CASTPLGGAEAFF
.	TRBD2	TRBV4-1	TRBJ2-5	TGCGCCAGCAGCCAAGGGGTAGCGGGGGGCTTAAGTCAAGAGACCCAGTACTTC	CASSQGVAGGLSQETQYF
.	TRBD1	TRBV7-9	TRBJ1-1	TGTGCCAGCAGGGGAGACAGGGTAAACACTGAAGCTTTCTTT	CASRGDRVNTEAFF
.	.	TRBV30	TRBJ1-5	TGTGCCTGGAGTGCCTCCTTTGACAGTTATAGCAATCAGCCCCAGCATTTT	CAWSASFDSYSNQPQHF
.	.	TRBV7-2	TRBJ2-1	TGTGCCAGCAGCTTGTCTCGCCGGAATGAGCAGTTCTTC	CASSLSRRNEQFF
once	.	TRBV18	TRBJ1-2	TGTGCCAGCTCACCAGCGGGGGTCTTCTATGGCTACACCTTC	CASSPAGVFYGYTF
.	.	TRBV7-9	TRBJ2-1	TGTGCCAGCACCAACAGGGCAGAGTCAGGTGAGCAGTTCTTC	CASTNRAESGEQFF
once	TRBD1	TRBV5-4	TRBJ2-1	TGTGCCAGCAGCTGGGACAGGGAAGAGGGTGAGCAGTTCTTC	CASSWDREEGEQFF
.	.	TRBV7-8	TRBJ2-7	TGTGCCAGCAGCTTAGGTAGCGGAGCGTACGAGCAGTACTTC	CASSLGSGAYEQYF
.	TRBD1	TRBV7-9	TRBJ2-4	TGTGCCAGCAGCACCGAACAGGGGTTCGACAAAAACATTCAGTACTTC	CASSTEQGFDKNIQYF
.	TRBD1	TRBV7-2	TRBJ1-6	TGTGCCAGCACGCTAGGACAGGGGCTTTCACCCCTCCACTTT	CASTLGQGLSPLHF
.	.	TRBV27	TRBJ1-6	TGTGCCAGCAGTTCACCCAATCGGCCCCTCCACTTT	CASSSPNRPLHF
.	.	TRBV19	TRBJ2-4	TGTGCCAGTAGCCTGGGTGGGAGAGCCAAAAACATTCAGTACTTC	CASSLGGRAKNIQYF
.	.	TRBV18	TRBJ2-1	TGTGCCAGCTCACCAGGGCGCTCCTACAATGAGCAGTTCTTC	CASSPGRSYNEQFF
.	TRBD2	TRBV5-1	TRBJ2-7	TGCGCCAGCAGCTTGGCCCCACCCGGGGGGGCATCCTACGAGCAGTACTTC	CASSLAPPGGASYEQYF
few	.	TRBV30	TRBJ1-1	TGTGCCTGGAGCAAATCAGGGATGAACACTGAAGCTTTCTTT	CAWSKSGMNTEAFF
many	.	TRBV27	TRBJ1-2	TGTGCCAGCGGGCGTTCAAGTAACTATGGCTACACCTTC	CASGRSSNYGYTF
.	TRBD1	TRBV7-3	TRBJ1-1	TGTGCCAGCAGCTTAATCGCCGGGACAGGGAGAGGCACTGAAGCTTTCTTT	CASSLIAGTGRGTEAFF
.	.	TRBV7-9	TRBJ2-5	TGTGCCAGCAGCTTAGTTGGCGGCCAAGAGACCCAGTACTTC	CASSLVGGQETQYF
.	.	TRBV15	TRBJ1-5	TGTGCCACCAGCTCGGACAATAGCAATCAGCCCCAGCATTTT	CATSSDNSNQPQHF
.	TRBD1	TRBV30	TRBJ1-5	TGTGCCTGGAGTGTGGCGGGACAGGGGGCAGTTCAGCCCCAGCATTTT	CAWSVAGQGAVQPQHF
.	TRBD1	TRBV27	TRBJ1-3	TGTGCCAGCAGGAGGAGAGGGGACAGGGATACGGGAAACACCATATATTTT	CASRRRGDRDTGNTIYF
.	.	TRBV6-2/TRBV6-3	TRBJ1-2	TGTGCCAGCAGTTGGTTACTCGGCTACACCTTC	CASSWLLGYTF
.	TRBD1	TRBV5-1	TRBJ1-1	TGCGCCAGCAGCCATACACAGGGGAGAACTGACACTGAAGCTTTCTTT	CASSHTQGRTDTEAFF
.	TRBD1	TRBV4-1	TRBJ2-1	TGCGCCAGCAGCCAAACGAACAGGGGCGGTGAGCAGTTCTTC	CASSQTNRGGEQFF